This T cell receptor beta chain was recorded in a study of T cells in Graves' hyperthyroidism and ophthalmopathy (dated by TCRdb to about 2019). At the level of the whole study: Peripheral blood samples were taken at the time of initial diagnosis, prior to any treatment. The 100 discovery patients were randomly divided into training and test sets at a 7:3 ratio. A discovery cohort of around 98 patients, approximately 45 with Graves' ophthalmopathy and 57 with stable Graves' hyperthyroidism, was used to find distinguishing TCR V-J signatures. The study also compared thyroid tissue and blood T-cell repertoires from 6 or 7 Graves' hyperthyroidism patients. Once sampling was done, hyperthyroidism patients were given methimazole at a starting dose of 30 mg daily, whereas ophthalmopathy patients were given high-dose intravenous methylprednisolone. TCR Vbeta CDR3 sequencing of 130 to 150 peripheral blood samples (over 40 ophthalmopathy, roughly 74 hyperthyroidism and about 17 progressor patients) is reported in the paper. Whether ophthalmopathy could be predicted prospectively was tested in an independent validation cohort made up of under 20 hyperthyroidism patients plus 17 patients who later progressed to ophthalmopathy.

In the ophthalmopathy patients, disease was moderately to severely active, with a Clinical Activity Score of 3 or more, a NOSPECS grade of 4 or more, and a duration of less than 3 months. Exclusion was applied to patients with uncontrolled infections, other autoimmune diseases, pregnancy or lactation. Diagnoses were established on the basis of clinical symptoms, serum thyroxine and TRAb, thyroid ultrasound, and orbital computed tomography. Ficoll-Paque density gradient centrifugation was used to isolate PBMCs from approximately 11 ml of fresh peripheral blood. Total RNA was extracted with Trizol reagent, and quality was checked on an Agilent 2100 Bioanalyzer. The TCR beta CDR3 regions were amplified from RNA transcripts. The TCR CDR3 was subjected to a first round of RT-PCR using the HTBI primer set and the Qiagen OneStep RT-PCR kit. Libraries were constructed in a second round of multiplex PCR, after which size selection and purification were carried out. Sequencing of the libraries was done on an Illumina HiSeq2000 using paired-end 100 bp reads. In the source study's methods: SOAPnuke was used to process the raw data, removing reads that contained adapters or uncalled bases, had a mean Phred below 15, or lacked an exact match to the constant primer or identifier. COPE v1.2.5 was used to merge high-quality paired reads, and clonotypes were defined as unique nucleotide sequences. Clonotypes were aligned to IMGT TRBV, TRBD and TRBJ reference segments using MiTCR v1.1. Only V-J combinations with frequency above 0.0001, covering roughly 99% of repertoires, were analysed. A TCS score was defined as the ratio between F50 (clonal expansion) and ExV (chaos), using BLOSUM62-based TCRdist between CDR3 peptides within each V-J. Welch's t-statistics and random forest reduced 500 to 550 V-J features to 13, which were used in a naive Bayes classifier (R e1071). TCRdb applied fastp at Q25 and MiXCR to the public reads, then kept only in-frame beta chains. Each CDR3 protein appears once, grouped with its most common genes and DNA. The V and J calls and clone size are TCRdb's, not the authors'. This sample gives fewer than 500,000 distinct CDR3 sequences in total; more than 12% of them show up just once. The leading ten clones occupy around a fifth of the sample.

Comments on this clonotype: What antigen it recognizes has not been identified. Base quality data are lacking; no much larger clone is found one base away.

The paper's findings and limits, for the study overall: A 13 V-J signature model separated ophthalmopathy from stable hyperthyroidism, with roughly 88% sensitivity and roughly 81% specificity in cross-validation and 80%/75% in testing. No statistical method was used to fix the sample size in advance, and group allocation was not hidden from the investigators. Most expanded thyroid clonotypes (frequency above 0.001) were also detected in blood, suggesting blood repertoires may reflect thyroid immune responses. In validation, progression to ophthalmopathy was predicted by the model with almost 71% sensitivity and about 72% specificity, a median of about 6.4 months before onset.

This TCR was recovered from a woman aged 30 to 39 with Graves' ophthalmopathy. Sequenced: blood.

The DNA is as follows: TGCGCCAGCAGCTCCTTCCGGGACACGCACACTGAAGCTTTCTTT. Translated, this is CASSSFRDTHTEAFF. In this chain, TRBV5-1 is recombined with TRBJ1-1; TRBD1 is perhaps the D gene, given 6 matching bases. Inclusive of the bounding cysteine and phenylalanine, the CDR3 is 15 residues long. Only CDR3 DNA remains: 45 bases, in frame from the first base. The junction carries 15 bases between V and J, which are trimmed by 3 bases and 3 bases respectively. Based on the germline V gene, the CDR1 and CDR2 sequences are SGHRS and YFSETQ.